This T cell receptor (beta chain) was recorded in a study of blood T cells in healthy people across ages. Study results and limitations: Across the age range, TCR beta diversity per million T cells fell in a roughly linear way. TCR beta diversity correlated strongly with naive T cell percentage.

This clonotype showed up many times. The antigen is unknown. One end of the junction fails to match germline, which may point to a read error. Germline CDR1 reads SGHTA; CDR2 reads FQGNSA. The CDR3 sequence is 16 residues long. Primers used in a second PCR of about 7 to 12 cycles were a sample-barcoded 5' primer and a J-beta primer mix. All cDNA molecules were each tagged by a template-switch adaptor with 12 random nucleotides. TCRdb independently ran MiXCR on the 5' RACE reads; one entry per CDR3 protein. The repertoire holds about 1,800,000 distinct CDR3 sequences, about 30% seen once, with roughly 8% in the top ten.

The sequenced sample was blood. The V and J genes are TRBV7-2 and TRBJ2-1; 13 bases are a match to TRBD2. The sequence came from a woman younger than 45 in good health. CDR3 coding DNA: TGTGCCAGCAGTTTAGAGGGACTAGCGGGGCTCAATGAGCAGTTCTTC. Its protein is CASSLEGLAGLNEQFF.